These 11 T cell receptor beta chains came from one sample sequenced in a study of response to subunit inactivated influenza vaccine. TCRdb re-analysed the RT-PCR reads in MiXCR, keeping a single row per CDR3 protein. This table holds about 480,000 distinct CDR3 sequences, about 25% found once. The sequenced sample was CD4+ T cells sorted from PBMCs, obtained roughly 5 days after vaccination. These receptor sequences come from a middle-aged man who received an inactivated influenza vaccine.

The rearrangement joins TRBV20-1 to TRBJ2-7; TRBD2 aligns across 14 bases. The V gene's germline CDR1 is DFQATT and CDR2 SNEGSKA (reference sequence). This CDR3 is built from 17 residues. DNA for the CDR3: TGCAGCGCCCCTCCGGGTGGGACTAGCGGGAGTAAGGGCGAGCAGTACTTC. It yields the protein CSAPPGGTSGSKGEQYF.

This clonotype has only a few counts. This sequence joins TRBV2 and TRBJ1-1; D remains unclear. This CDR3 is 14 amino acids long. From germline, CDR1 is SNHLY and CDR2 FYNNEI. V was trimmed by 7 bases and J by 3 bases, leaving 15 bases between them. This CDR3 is CASTAEASYTEAFF. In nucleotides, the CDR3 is TGTGCCAGCACCGCGGAGGCCTCTTACACTGAAGCTTTCTTT.

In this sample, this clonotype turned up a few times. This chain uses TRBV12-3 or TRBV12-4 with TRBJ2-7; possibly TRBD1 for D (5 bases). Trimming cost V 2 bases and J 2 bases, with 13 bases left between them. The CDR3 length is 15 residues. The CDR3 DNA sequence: TGTGCCAGCAGTTTAAGAGGCCAGGGTCCCTACGAGCAGTACTTC. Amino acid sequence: CASSLRGQGPYEQYF.

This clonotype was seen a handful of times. The chain's CDR3 is CASSQDRFPSNQPQHF. Written as DNA, the CDR3 is TGCGCCAGCAGCCAAGACAGATTCCCTAGCAATCAGCCCCAGCATTTT. The rearrangement joins TRBV4-1 to TRBJ1-5; no reliable D call. From germline, CDR1 is MGHRA and CDR2 YSYEKL. With 0 bases removed from V and 0 bases from J, the gap between germline ends came to 9 bases. CDR3 length: 16 residues.

This chain's CDR3 is CASQGGPGTGGFYEQYF. The CDR3 DNA follows: TGTGCCAGCCAAGGGGGACCCGGGACAGGGGGATTCTACGAGCAGTACTTC. The rearrangement joins TRBV25-1 to TRBJ2-7; 11 bases line up with TRBD1. The CDR3 is 17 residues long. CDR1 MGHDK and CDR2 SYGVNS come from the germline V gene. V was pared by 8 bases and J by 3 bases, with 15 bases of the junction left unmatched.

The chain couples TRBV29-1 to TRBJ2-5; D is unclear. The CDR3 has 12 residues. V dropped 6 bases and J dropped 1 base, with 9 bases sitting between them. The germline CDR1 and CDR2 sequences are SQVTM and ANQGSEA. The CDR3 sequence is CSVSTSQETQYF. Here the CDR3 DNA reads TGCAGCGTGTCGACAAGCCAAGAGACCCAGTACTTC.

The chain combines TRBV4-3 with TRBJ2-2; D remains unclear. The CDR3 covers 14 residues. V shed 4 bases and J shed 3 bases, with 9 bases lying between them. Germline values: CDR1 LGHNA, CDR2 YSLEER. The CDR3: CASSPMRYTGELFF. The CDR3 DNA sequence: TGCGCCAGCAGCCCCATGCGCTACACCGGGGAGCTGTTTTTT.

The chain's CDR3 is CASSSSGGIDNEQFF. CDR3 in DNA: TGTGCCAGCAGCTCGAGCGGGGGGATCGACAATGAGCAGTTCTTC. The V gene is TRBV7-6, the J gene TRBJ2-1, with 9 positions matching TRBD2. This CDR3 spans 15 amino acids. V gave up 4 bases and J gave up 5 bases; unmatched junction bases: 6. The germline gives CDR1 SGHVS, CDR2 FNYEAQ.

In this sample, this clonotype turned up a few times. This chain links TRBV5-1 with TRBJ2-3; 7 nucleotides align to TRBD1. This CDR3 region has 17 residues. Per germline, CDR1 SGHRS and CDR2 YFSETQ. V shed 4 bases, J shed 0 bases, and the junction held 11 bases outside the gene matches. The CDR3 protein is CASSLPQGTASTDTQYF. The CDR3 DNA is TGCGCCAGCAGCCTCCCCCAGGGGACAGCTAGCACAGATACGCAGTATTTT.

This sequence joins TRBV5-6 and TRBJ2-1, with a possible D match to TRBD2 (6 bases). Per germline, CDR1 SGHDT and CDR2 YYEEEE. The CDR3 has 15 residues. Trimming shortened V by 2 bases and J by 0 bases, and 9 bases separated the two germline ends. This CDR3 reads CASSFGTYSYNEQFF. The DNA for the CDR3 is TGTGCCAGCAGCTTTGGGACTTACTCCTACAATGAGCAGTTCTTC.

The CDR3 sequence: CSAPIKQDYYGYTF. CDR3 nucleotides: TGCAGTGCTCCTATTAAACAGGATTACTATGGCTACACCTTC. The rearrangement uses TRBV20-1 and TRBJ1-2, with a weak D call TRBD1 (5 bases). V shed 5 bases and J shed 3 bases, with 16 bases lying between them. Germline values: CDR1 DFQATT, CDR2 SNEGSKA (reference sequence). The CDR3 consists of 14 residues.